This TCR beta chain was documented in a study of molecular identifiers for immune sequencing clone quantification. Each CDR3 protein gets one entry after TCRdb re-called the PCR reads with MiXCR. The table shows roughly 300,000 distinct CDR3 sequences, with roughly 24% occurring only once. The germline gives CDR1 SGHVS, CDR2 FQNEAQ. V shed 4 bases, J shed 6 bases, and the junction held 12 bases outside the gene matches. CDR3 size: 15 residues. To note about this clonotype: A much more abundant neighbour one base away suggests this may be a read error. No conserved phenylalanine or tryptophan is present at the end of the CDR3, so a read error is the likely explanation.

The specimen sequenced was naive CD8+ T cells from blood, with Jurkat cell RNA spiked in. The subset is: FACS-sorted CD8+CD4-CCR7+CD45RA+ naive T cells. The chain recombines TRBV7-8 with TRBJ2-7; TRBD1 agrees at 7 bases. The sequence was obtained from a human donor in good health. Some libraries in this study had Jurkat cell RNA spiked in. CDR3 nucleotides: TGTGCCAGCAGCTCGCCCCCGGGACAGTCGGTCGAGCAGTACATC. It codes for CASSSPPGQSVEQYI.